This T cell receptor beta chain derives from a study of T cells in tuberculosis. Using immunoSEQ multiplex PCR, the repertoire was profiled, and TCRdb retains in-frame clones only, with some absent. The table records about 25,000 clones, 90% to 95% of them present only once. At study entry, adolescents had tuberculin skin tests and IGRA screening. Losses at the gene ends were 1 base for V and 4 bases for J; bases not matched to a gene: 5. Germline V gene sequence: CDR1 MNHEY, CDR2 SVGAGI. There are 16 residues in the CDR3. The clonotype comes from a donor aged 5-35 years with latent tuberculosis or without tuberculosis infection. Some clones in this sample may be carry-over from other donors' samples. V is TRBV6-5 and J is TRBJ1-1; 11 nucleotides match TRBD1. The sample comprised PBMCs. The CDR3, as DNA: TGTGCCAGCAGTTACTTAAGGACAGGGGGCCTCACTGAAGCTTTCTTT. It translates to CASSYLRTGGLTEAFF.